The rows below give T cell receptor beta chains drawn from one sample of a study of blood T cell repertoires in COVID-19. Libraries were prepared by immunoSEQ multiplex PCR; TCRdb keeps only in-frame clonotypes and omits some of them. The sample holds some 260,000 clones, around nine tenths seen once. Sequencing input: PBMCs or T cells enriched from blood (not recorded which). Receptors were obtained from a woman aged 18-29 years who had recovered from COVID-19. The CDR3 runs from the conserved cysteine through the conserved F or W. Each record gives: clone size, V gene, D gene, J gene, CDR3 DNA, CDR3 protein. The D gene is left open where the match is weak. Size tells how often a clone was seen (once, few, many) or the class of an expanded clone, and some rows leave it out.

>NA|TRBV4-1|TRBD2|TRBJ2-1
TGCGCCAGCAGCCAAGGGACTAGCGCCGGATTAGGCTCCTACAATGAGCAGTTCTTC
CASSQGTSAGLGSYNEQFF
>NA|TRBV11-2|TRBD1|TRBJ2-2
TGTGCCAGCAGCCCCTATCAGGATAAGGGGGCGCGCACCGGGGAGCTGTTTTTT
CASSPYQDKGARTGELFF
>NA|TRBV6-9|TRBD2|TRBJ2-3
TGTGCCAGCTTCACTGTTAGCGGGAGTGATACGCAGTATTTT
CASFTVSGSDTQYF
>once|TRBV3-1/TRBV3-2|NA|TRBJ1-4
TGTGCCAGCAGCCGTAGGGGGGGGTTTAATGAAAAACTGTTTTTT
CASSRRGGFNEKLFF
>NA|TRBV2|NA|TRBJ1-5
TGTGCCAGCAGTGGTGAGGGACTCCAGCATTTT
CASSGEGLQHF
>NA|TRBV19|NA|TRBJ1-1
TGTGCCAGCCGGACCCACGGGGACACTGAAGCTTTCTTT
CASRTHGDTEAFF
>NA|TRBV7-8|NA|TRBJ2-3
TGTGCCAGCAGCTTTCTCCGGGAGCTGGCAGATACGCAGTATTTT
CASSFLRELADTQYF
>once|TRBV12-3/TRBV12-4|TRBD1|TRBJ2-7
TGTGCCAGCAGATCTGGGACAGACTACGAGCAGTACTTC
CASRSGTDYEQYF
>once|TRBV21-1|NA|TRBJ1-2
TGTGCCAGCAGCTCTAAAAAGAGGGCCAACTATGGCTACACCTTC
CASSSKKRANYGYTF
>NA|TRBV10-3|NA|TRBJ1-3
TGTGCCATCAGGGCTGTTGGAAACACCATATATTTT
CAIRAVGNTIYF
>once|TRBV4-1|TRBD2|TRBJ2-5
TGCGCCAGCAGCCGAGGACTAGCGGTAAAAGAGACCCAGTACTTC
CASSRGLAVKETQYF
>once|TRBV28|TRBD1|TRBJ2-1
TGTGCCAGCATCGGACAGGGGTATGAGAGGTCCTACAATGAGCAGTTCTTC
CASIGQGYERSYNEQFF
>NA|TRBV5-1|NA|TRBJ1-1
TGCGCCAGCAGCTTAGTTGGAGGAACGGATGAAGCTTTCTTT
CASSLVGGTDEAFF
>NA|TRBV2|NA|TRBJ2-1
TGTGCCAGCACAAGAGATCGCCCTAATGAGCAGTTCTTC
CASTRDRPNEQFF
>NA|TRBV28|TRBD1|TRBJ1-5
TGTGCCAGCGCACAGGGGCTGCGTCAGCCCCAGCATTTT
CASAQGLRQPQHF
>NA|TRBV7-8|TRBD1|TRBJ1-5
TGTGCCAGCAGCCTAGGACAGGGGGCCAATCAGCCCCAGCATTTT
CASSLGQGANQPQHF
>NA|TRBV2|NA|TRBJ2-5
TGTGCCAGCAAGTATCCGTTAGAAGAGACCCAGTACTTC
CASKYPLEETQYF
>NA|TRBV5-5|NA|TRBJ1-5
TGTGCCAGCAGCTTGGACTGGGGAGTTTATCAGCCCCAGCATTTT
CASSLDWGVYQPQHF
>few|TRBV7-2|NA|TRBJ2-7
TGTGCCAGCAGCTTAGGGAGGGTAACCTACGAGCAGTACTTC
CASSLGRVTYEQYF
>NA|TRBV6-1|NA|TRBJ1-2
TGTGCCAGCAGTGAGGTGGGGGGAGACTATGGCTACACCTTC
CASSEVGGDYGYTF
>NA|TRBV6-6|NA|TRBJ1-2
TGTGCCAGCAGTTACGACAGTTACACTTCTAACTATGGCTACACCTTC
CASSYDSYTSNYGYTF
>NA|TRBV11-2|TRBD1|TRBJ1-2
TGTGCCAGCAGGTCAGGGGGCATCTATGGCTACACCTTC
CASRSGGIYGYTF
>NA|TRBV4-1|TRBD1|TRBJ1-1
TGCGCCAGCAGCCGAGACAGGGACACTGAAGCTTTCTTT
CASSRDRDTEAFF
>NA|TRBV18|TRBD2|TRBJ2-3
TGTGCCAGCTCACCGGGACTAGCGGGGACCTCAGATACGCAGTATTTT
CASSPGLAGTSDTQYF
>NA|TRBV3-1/TRBV3-2|NA|TRBJ2-2
TGTGCCAGCAGCCAAATCAGGAACACCGGGGAGCTGTTTTTT
CASSQIRNTGELFF
>NA|TRBV6-5|NA|TRBJ1-2
TGTGCCAGCAGGCTACAGGGAGACTATGGCTACACCTTC
CASRLQGDYGYTF
>NA|TRBV5-4|TRBD1|TRBJ1-3
TGTGCCAGCAGCTTGGGGGACAGGGTCGGAAACACCATATATTTT
CASSLGDRVGNTIYF
>NA|TRBV5-1|TRBD1|TRBJ2-7
TGCGCCAGCAGCGTGGAACCCAGGGGGTATGCCTACGAGCAGTACTTC
CASSVEPRGYAYEQYF
>NA|TRBV7-9|NA|TRBJ1-1
TGTGCCAGCAGCTTAATGGGAGGGATGGGGAACACTGAAGCTTTCTTT
CASSLMGGMGNTEAFF
>NA|TRBV6-5|NA|TRBJ2-7
TGTGCCAGCAGTTACTCCGGGGACGAGCAGTACTTC
CASSYSGDEQYF
>NA|TRBV24-1|NA|TRBJ1-1
TGTGCCACCAGTGATTGGAGGGGTATAGAAGCTTTCTTT
CATSDWRGIEAFF
>NA|TRBV5-8|NA|TRBJ1-5
TGTGCCAGCAGCTTGTTGCGGACTAGCGGAGGGCCCCAGCATTTT
CASSLLRTSGGPQHF
>NA|TRBV5-6|TRBD1|TRBJ2-7
TGTGCCAGCAGCTTGGATAGGGGGCGATCCTACGAGCAGTACTTC
CASSLDRGRSYEQYF
>NA|TRBV3-1/TRBV3-2|NA|TRBJ2-1
TGTGCCAGCAGCCAATTTTTGAGTTTCGATGAGCAGTTCTTC
CASSQFLSFDEQFF
>once|TRBV19|NA|TRBJ2-6
TGTGCCAGTAGTTCTAAGATTGGGCTTCCAGGGGCCAACGTCCTGACTTTC
CASSSKIGLPGANVLTF
>NA|TRBV7-3|NA|TRBJ2-5
TGTGCCAGCAGCCCCGGAGGGACAGTCCAAGAGACCCAGTACTTC
CASSPGGTVQETQYF
>NA|TRBV11-3|NA|TRBJ1-1
TGTGCCAGCAGCCCGCCTGCAGGGACTGAAGCTTTCTTT
CASSPPAGTEAFF
>many|TRBV2|TRBD1|TRBJ1-2
TGTGCCAGCACGGACAGGCCGACCTTCCACTATGGCTACACCTTC
CASTDRPTFHYGYTF
>NA|TRBV24-1|TRBD2|TRBJ2-2
TGTGCCACCAGTGACTCCAGCGGGAGAGGTGACACCGGGGAGCTGTTTTTT
CATSDSSGRGDTGELFF
>NA|TRBV6-2/TRBV6-3|NA|TRBJ1-2
TGTGCCAGCAGCCCGGGGAGTTGGACGAGCGGCTACACCTTC
CASSPGSWTSGYTF
>NA|TRBV21-1|NA|TRBJ1-1
TGTGCCAGCAGGGATCACAGGGGGACGGCTGAAGCTTTCTTT
CASRDHRGTAEAFF
>NA|TRBV19|NA|TRBJ1-1
TGTGCCAGTAGTTTGAGGAACACTGAAGCTTTCTTT
CASSLRNTEAFF
>NA|TRBV10-3|TRBD2|TRBJ2-1
TGTGCCATCCCTCAAGGGGGACTAGCCAGCCATGAGCAGTTCTTC
CAIPQGGLASHEQFF
>NA|TRBV19|NA|TRBJ1-6
TGTGCCAGTAGTTCTACAGGGTATTCACCCCTCCACTTT
CASSSTGYSPLHF
>NA|TRBV11-3|NA|TRBJ1-1
TGTGCCAGCAGCGGTACCAGGGGCGGAGGCACTGAAGCTTTCTTT
CASSGTRGGGTEAFF
>NA|TRBV27|NA|TRBJ2-7
TGTGCCAGCAGTTTATCCGGGATTAGCTCCTACGAGCAGTACTTC
CASSLSGISSYEQYF
>NA|TRBV18|NA|TRBJ1-6
TGTGCCAGCTCACCGAAGTCTAATTCCAATTCACCCCTCCACTTT
CASSPKSNSNSPLHF
>NA|TRBV21-1|NA|TRBJ2-5
TGTGCCAGAACGAAGACAGGGACGGGAGAGACCCAGTACTTC
CARTKTGTGETQYF
>NA|TRBV5-1|NA|TRBJ2-5
TGCGCCAGCAAGGAGGGGGCGGGAGAGACCCAGTACTTC
CASKEGAGETQYF
>NA|TRBV6-1|TRBD1|TRBJ2-3
TGTGCCAGCAGTGACCGGGACAGGAAAACAGATACGCAGTATTTT
CASSDRDRKTDTQYF
>NA|TRBV28|NA|TRBJ1-3
TGTGCCAGCAGTTCCGGCCAGGGGAGAAACACCATATATTTT
CASSSGQGRNTIYF
>NA|TRBV6-5|NA|TRBJ2-7
TGTGCCAGCAGTTACTCGTGGGACTGGAAAATCTACGAGCAGTACTTC
CASSYSWDWKIYEQYF
>NA|TRBV14|NA|TRBJ1-4
TGTGCCAGCAGCCAAAACCAGGGTGATGTAAAACTGTTTTTT
CASSQNQGDVKLFF
>NA|TRBV6-5|TRBD1|TRBJ1-3
TGTGCCAGCAGACCCGGACAGGGAGCTGGAAACACCATATATTTT
CASRPGQGAGNTIYF
>NA|TRBV5-8|TRBD1|TRBJ1-5
TGTGCCAGCAGTCCGAGGACAGGGTCAAATCAGCCCCAGCATTTT
CASSPRTGSNQPQHF
>few|TRBV4-1|TRBD1|TRBJ1-1
TGCGCCAGCAGCCCTCCTTACAGGGGGAAAGAAAATGAAGCTTTCTTT
CASSPPYRGKENEAFF
>NA|TRBV24-1|NA|TRBJ2-1
TGTGCCACCAGTGATTTTTCCCTAGCAAATGAGCAGTTCTTC
CATSDFSLANEQFF
>few|TRBV4-1|NA|TRBJ1-6
TGCGCCAGCAGCCCCCCGGGAAATTCACCCCTCCACTTT
CASSPPGNSPLHF
>NA|TRBV12-3/TRBV12-4|NA|TRBJ1-5
TGTGCCAGCAGTTCGACTCGGGTGCGGCCCCAGCATTTT
CASSSTRVRPQHF